Below, 5 T cell receptor beta chains from the same sample are listed, as sequenced in a study of blood T cell repertoires in COVID-19. Sequencing was performed with immunoSEQ multiplex PCR; in TCRdb, only in-frame clones are kept and a portion is missing. The sample holds around 260,000 clones, roughly 85% seen once. Sequenced: PBMCs or T cells enriched from blood (not recorded which). The source is a woman between 25 and 40 years old who had recovered from COVID-19.

The chain links TRBV5-4 to TRBJ1-1; D uncertain. Germline V CDR1 and CDR2: SGHNT, YYREEE (reference sequence). The CDR3 sequence is 14 residues long. The ends were cut back, 3 bases at V and 1 base at J, with 10 bases in the middle. CDR3 sequence reads: CASSSVRSNTEAFF. For the CDR3, the DNA is TGTGCCAGCAGCTCTGTGCGATCGAACACTGAAGCTTTCTTT.

The rearrangement links TRBV7-9 to TRBJ1-6; a possible D gene is TRBD1 (6 bases). Trimming shortened V by 3 bases and J by 10 bases, and 16 bases separated the two germline ends. The germline V gene has CDR1 SEHNR and CDR2 FQNEAQ (reference sequence). The CDR3 consists of 15 residues. CDR3 in DNA: TGTGCCAGCAGCTTGGGGCAGGGGTGGGACTCACCCCTCCACTTT. It translates to CASSLGQGWDSPLHF.

The V gene is TRBV18, the J gene TRBJ2-7, with 10 bases lining up with TRBD1. The CDR3 has 14 residues. Germline CDR1 reads KGHSH; CDR2 reads LQKENI. Unmatched junction bases numbered 4, after V lost 6 bases and J lost 2 bases. The CDR3 region is CASSPGQGPYEQYF. DNA of the CDR3: TGTGCCAGCTCCCCGGGACAGGGGCCCTACGAGCAGTACTTC.

This chain links TRBV12-3 or TRBV12-4 with TRBJ1-5; tentatively, D is TRBD1 (5 bases). V shed 5 bases and J shed 5 bases, with 10 bases lying between them. The CDR3 has 13 residues. This CDR3 is CASSHQGYQPQHF. The CDR3 DNA follows: TGTGCCAGCAGTCACCAGGGTTATCAGCCCCAGCATTTT.

The chain employs TRBV11-2 and TRBJ1-1; weak D call: TRBD1 (6 bases). The CDR3 has 14 amino acids. Germline CDR1 and CDR2: SGHAT and FQNNGV. Trimming cost V 5 bases and J 2 bases, with 12 bases left between them. The CDR3 here is CASSRPGENTEAFF. The CDR3 nucleotides are TGTGCCAGCAGCAGGCCAGGGGAAAACACTGAAGCTTTCTTT.